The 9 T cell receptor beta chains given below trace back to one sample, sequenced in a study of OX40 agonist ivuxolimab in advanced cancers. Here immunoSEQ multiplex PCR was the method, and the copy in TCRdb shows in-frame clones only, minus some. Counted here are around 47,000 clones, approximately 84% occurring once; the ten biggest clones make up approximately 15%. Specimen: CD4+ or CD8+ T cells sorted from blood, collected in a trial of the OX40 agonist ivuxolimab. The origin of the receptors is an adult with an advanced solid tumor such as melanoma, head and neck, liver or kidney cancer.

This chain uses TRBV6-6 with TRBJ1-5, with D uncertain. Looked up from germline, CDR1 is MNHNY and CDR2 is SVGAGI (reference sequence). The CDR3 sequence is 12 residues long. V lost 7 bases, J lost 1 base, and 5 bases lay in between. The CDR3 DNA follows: TGTGCCAGCAAGGAAAGCAATCAGCCCCAGCATTTT. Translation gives CASKESNQPQHF.

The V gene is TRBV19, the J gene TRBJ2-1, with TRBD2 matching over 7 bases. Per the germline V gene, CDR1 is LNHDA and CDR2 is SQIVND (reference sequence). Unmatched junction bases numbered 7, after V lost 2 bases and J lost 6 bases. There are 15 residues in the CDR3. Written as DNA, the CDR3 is TGTGCCAGTAGTATAAGCGGGAACGGGCTCAATGAGCAGTTCTTC. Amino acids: CASSISGNGLNEQFF.

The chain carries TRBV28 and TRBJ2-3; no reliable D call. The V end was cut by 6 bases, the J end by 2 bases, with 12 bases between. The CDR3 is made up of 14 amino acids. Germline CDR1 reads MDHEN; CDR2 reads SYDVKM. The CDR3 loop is CASSPGFSTDTQYF. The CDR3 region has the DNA TGTGCCAGCAGCCCCGGATTTTCCACAGATACGCAGTATTTT.

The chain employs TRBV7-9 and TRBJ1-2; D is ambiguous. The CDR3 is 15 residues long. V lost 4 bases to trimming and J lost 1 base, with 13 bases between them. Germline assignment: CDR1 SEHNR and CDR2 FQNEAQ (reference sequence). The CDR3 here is CASSSGFEYNYGYTF. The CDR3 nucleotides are TGTGCCAGCAGCTCCGGTTTCGAGTATAACTATGGCTACACCTTC. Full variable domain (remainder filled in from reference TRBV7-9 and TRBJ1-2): DTGVSQNPRHKITKRGQNVTFRCDPISEHNRLYWYRQTLGQGPEFLTYFQNEAQLEKSRLLSDRFSAERPKGSFSTLEIQRTEQGDSAMYLCASSSGFEYNYGYTFGSGTRLTVV.

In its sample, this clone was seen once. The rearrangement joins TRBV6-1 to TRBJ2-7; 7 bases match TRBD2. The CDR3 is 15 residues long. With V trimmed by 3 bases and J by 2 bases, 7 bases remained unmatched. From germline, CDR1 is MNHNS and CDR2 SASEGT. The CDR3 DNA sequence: TGTGCCAGCAGTGAGCCTAGCGGTCTTACCTACGAGCAGTACTTC. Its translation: CASSEPSGLTYEQYF.

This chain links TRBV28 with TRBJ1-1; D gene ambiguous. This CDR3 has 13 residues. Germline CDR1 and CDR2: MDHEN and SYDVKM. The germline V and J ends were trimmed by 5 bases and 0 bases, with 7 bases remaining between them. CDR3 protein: CASSLDVNTEAFF. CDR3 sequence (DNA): TGTGCCAGCAGTCTAGACGTGAACACTGAAGCTTTCTTT.

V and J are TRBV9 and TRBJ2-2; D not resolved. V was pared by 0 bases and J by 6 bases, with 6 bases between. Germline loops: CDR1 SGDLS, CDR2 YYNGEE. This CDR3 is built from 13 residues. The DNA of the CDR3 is TGTGCCAGCAGCGTAGTAGGGCCCGGGGAGCTGTTTTTT. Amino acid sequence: CASSVVGPGELFF.

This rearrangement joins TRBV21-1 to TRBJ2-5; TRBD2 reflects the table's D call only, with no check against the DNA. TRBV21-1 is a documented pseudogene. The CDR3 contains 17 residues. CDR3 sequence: CASSPWGCGMGTEAQYF. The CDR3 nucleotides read TGTGCCAGCAGCCCCTGGGGGTGCGGGATGGGGACTGAGGCCCAGTACTTC.

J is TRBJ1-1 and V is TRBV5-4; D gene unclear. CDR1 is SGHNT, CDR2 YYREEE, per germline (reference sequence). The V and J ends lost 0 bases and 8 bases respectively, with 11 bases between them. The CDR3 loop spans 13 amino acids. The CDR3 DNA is TGTGCCAGCAGCTTGGGGGAGGTGGTGGAAGCTTTCTTT. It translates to CASSLGEVVEAFF.